This T cell receptor beta chain was found in a study of vaccination and CD4 T cells after COVID-19. Across the study: Timing of post-vaccine sample collection was a median 72 days after dose two, with a range of 14 to 241.

Treatment specified: roughly nine-day PBMC culture with coronavirus spike peptide pools or control peptides (ViraFEST assay). Per germline, CDR1 LNHDA and CDR2 SQIVND (reference sequence). The CDR3 loop spans 13 amino acids. The germline V and J ends were trimmed by 3 bases and 10 bases, with 15 bases remaining between them. Turning to this clonotype: Antigen unknown.

Scientists ran DNA taken from cultured CD4+ T cells through the Oncomine TCR Beta short-read assay for sequencing. TCRdb fed the PCR reads into MiXCR, producing one record per CDR3 protein. The table records roughly 20,000 distinct CDR3 sequences, roughly 47% of them present only once. The source of this sequence is a human donor with COVID-19. Input material: cultured CD4+ T cells from blood. The V gene is TRBV19, the J gene TRBJ1-1; tentative D call: TRBD1 (5 bases). CDR3 residues: CASSIPLGPGAFF. The CDR3 nucleotides are TGTGCCAGTAGTATTCCCCTGGGACCGGGAGCTTTCTTT.